The 13 T cell receptor beta chains presented below share a single source sample, sequenced in a study of shared clonotypes between healthy human individuals. TCRdb's table, derived via immunoSEQ multiplex PCR, lists solely in-frame clones and lacks some. The data show about half a million clones, around 79% seen once. Sequencing was done on a sample of PBMCs. The receptors shown here come from a woman aged 35 to 49 in good health. Some clones in this sample may be carry-over from other donors' samples.

The chain combines TRBV29-1 with TRBJ2-7; D possibly corresponds to TRBD2 (6 bases). The germline CDR1 and CDR2 sequences are SQVTM and ANQGSEA. V was pared by 6 bases and J by 5 bases, with 23 bases between. The CDR3 spans 15 residues. The CDR3 coding sequence is TGCAGCGTACTCCCCGGACTATCGTTAAGCGACGAGCAGTACTTC. Translated, it gives CSVLPGLSLSDEQYF.

The chain uses TRBV7-2 and TRBJ2-2; D remains unclear. The V end was cut by 7 bases, the J end by 4 bases, with 13 bases between. The CDR3 totals 14 residues. From germline, CDR1 is SGHTA and CDR2 FQGNSA. In DNA form, the CDR3 reads TGTGCCAGCAACCCAAAGAGAGGCACCGGGGAGCTGTTTTTT. It translates to CASNPKRGTGELFF. The whole variable domain, filled in from reference TRBV7-2 and TRBJ2-2, reads GAGVSQSPSNKVTEKGKDVELRCDPISGHTALYWYRQSLGQGLEFLIYFQGNSAPDKSGLPSDRFSAERTGGSVSTLTIQRTQQEDSAVYLCASNPKRGTGELFFGEGSRLTVL.

The chain carries TRBV6-4 and TRBJ1-1, with 10 bases fitting TRBD1. Germline lookup yields CDR1 MRHNA and CDR2 SNTAGT. J was trimmed by 4 bases and V by 1 base; bases with no gene match: 6. This CDR3 spans 16 amino acids. CDR3 sequence (DNA): TGTGCCAGCAGTGACTTTTGGACAGGGGGTCCCACTGAAGCTTTCTTT. Translating gives CASSDFWTGGPTEAFF.

This clone turned up a few times. The rearrangement links TRBV2 to TRBJ1-4; D unclear. The V gene's germline CDR1 is SNHLY and CDR2 FYNNEI. Trimming left V 3 bases short and J 4 bases short, with 9 bases between. The CDR3 consists of 14 residues. The CDR3 protein is CASSETTFNEKLFF. CDR3 sequence (DNA): TGTGCCAGCAGTGAGACGACCTTTAATGAAAAACTGTTTTTT.

In its sample, this clone was seen once. The CDR3 sequence is CASSIGGSATEAFF. The CDR3 nucleotides are TGTGCCAGTAGTATAGGGGGATCGGCCACTGAAGCTTTCTTT. V and J are TRBV19 and TRBJ1-1; D is undetermined. CDR1 and CDR2 (germline): LNHDA, SQIVND (reference sequence). V lost 1 base to trimming and J lost 4 bases, with 10 bases between them. This CDR3 is 14 amino acids long.

The chain has TRBV7-9 and TRBJ2-7; 10 bases are shared with TRBD2. J was trimmed by 3 bases and V by 3 bases; bases with no gene match: 5. Germline lookup yields CDR1 SEHNR and CDR2 FQNEAQ (reference sequence). CDR3 length: 15 residues. CDR3 bases: TGTGCCAGCAGCTTTGGTAGCGGGAGGTTCTACGAGCAGTACTTC. Translated, it gives CASSFGSGRFYEQYF.

This clone was observed a single time. J is TRBJ1-5 and V is TRBV1; the table's D call TRBD1 went unverified against the DNA. TRBV1 is assigned pseudogene status. The CDR3 loop spans 17 amino acids. The CDR3 DNA is TGCACCAGCAGCCATATAAGACATGGAATAAGCAATCAGCCCCAGCATTTT. The encoded protein is CTSSHIRHGISNQPQHF.

J is TRBJ2-5 and V is TRBV5-6; D not resolved. Germline CDR1 is SGHDT and CDR2 is YYEEEE. This CDR3 contains 15 residues. Trimming left V 3 bases short and J 3 bases short, with 15 bases between. CDR3 residues: CASSYDLFRKETQYF. CDR3 nucleotides: TGTGCCAGCAGCTACGACCTATTTAGGAAAGAGACCCAGTACTTC.

CDR3 in DNA: TGTGCCAGTAGTACTAACAGAGACCGGACAGGGGTAAATGGCTACACCTTC. Translation gives CASSTNRDRTGVNGYTF. J is TRBJ1-2 and V is TRBV19; 9 nucleotides agree with TRBD1. The CDR3 is 17 residues long. J was trimmed by 6 bases and V by 4 bases; bases with no gene match: 15. Germline loops: CDR1 LNHDA, CDR2 SQIVND (reference sequence).

Comments on this clone: The same CDR3 is also encoded by other DNA sequences in this sample. The CDR3 coding sequence is TGCGCCAGCAGCCTTGAGGGGGCCAACGTCCTGACTTTC. This translates into CASSLEGANVLTF. The chain recombines TRBV5-1 with TRBJ2-6; D remains unclear. The length of the CDR3 is 13 residues. CDR1 and CDR2 from the germline V gene are SGHRS and YFSETQ. V lost 4 bases, J lost 4 bases, and 6 bases lay in between.

The table lists this clone with a count of one. V usage is TRBV2 and J usage is TRBJ2-7; D not certain. Trimming left V 5 bases short and J 4 bases short, with 6 bases between. This CDR3 is built from 11 residues. In germline, CDR1 is SNHLY, CDR2 FYNNEI. CDR3 loop: CASSTHYEQYF. The CDR3 region has the DNA TGTGCCAGCAGTACTCATTACGAGCAGTACTTC. Complete variable domain (other parts from reference TRBV2 and TRBJ2-7): EPEVTQTPSHQVTQMGQEVILRCVPISNHLYFYWYRQILGQKVEFLVSFYNNEISEKSEIFDDQFSVERPDGSNFTLKIRSTKLEDSAMYFCASSTHYEQYFGPGTRLTVT.

The CDR3 region has the DNA TGTGCCAGCAGCCGGGACAGGGGTCGGAACACTGAAGCTTTCTTT. This translates into CASSRDRGRNTEAFF. The rearrangement uses TRBV6-6 and TRBJ1-1, with 10 bases fitting TRBD1. The trim removed 6 bases at V and 1 base at J, leaving 5 bases unmatched. The length of the CDR3 is 15 residues. Germline V lookup: CDR1 MNHNY, CDR2 SVGAGI (reference sequence).

V and J are TRBV6-5 and TRBJ2-1; TRBD2 matches at 8 bases. V was clipped by 4 bases and J by 6 bases; unmatched bases: 11. The germline V gene encodes CDR1 MNHEY and CDR2 SVGAGI. CDR3 length: 16 amino acids. CDR3 in amino acids: CASSLLASGGSNEQFF. CDR3 sequence (DNA): TGTGCCAGCAGTTTATTAGCGTCGGGAGGGTCCAATGAGCAGTTCTTC.